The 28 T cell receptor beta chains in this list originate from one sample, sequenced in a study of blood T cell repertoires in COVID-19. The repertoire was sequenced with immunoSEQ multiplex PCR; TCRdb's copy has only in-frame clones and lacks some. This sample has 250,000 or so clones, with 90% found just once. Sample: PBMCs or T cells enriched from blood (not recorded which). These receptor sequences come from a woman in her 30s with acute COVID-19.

The CDR3 sequence is CASRRAGGGTDTQYF. The DNA for the CDR3 is TGTGCCAGCAGGAGAGCGGGAGGTGGCACAGATACGCAGTATTTT. The chain is built from TRBV11-2 and TRBJ2-3; 9 positions match TRBD2. Trimming cost V 6 bases and J 1 base; bases outside gene matches: 5. CDR3 length: 15 residues. Germline CDR1 and CDR2: SGHAT and FQNNGV.

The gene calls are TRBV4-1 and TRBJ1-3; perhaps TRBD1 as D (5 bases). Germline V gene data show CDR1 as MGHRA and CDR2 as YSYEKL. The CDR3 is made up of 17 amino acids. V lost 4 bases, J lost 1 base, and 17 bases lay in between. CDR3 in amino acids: CASSLSLRGDSGNTIYF. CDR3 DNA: TGCGCCAGCAGCCTCTCCTTAAGGGGCGATTCTGGAAACACCATATATTTT.

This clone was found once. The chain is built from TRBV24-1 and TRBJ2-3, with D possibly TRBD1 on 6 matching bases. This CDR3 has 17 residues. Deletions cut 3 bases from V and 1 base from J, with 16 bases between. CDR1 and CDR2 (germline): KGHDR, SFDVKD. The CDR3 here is CATSDQPQGIGTDTQYF. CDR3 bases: TGTGCCACCAGTGATCAACCACAGGGTATAGGCACAGATACGCAGTATTTT.

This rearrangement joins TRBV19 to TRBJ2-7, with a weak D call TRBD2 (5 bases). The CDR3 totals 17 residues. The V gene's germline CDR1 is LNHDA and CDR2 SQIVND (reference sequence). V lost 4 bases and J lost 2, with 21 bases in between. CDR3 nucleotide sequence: TGTGCCAGTAGTACACTTGTCGGGCGGAGGACTCCCTACGAGCAGTACTTC. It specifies CASSTLVGRRTPYEQYF.

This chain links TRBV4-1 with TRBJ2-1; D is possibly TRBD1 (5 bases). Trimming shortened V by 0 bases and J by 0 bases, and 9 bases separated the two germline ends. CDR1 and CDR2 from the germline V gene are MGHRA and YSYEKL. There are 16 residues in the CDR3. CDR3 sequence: CASSQDQGSSYNEQFF. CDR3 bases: TGCGCCAGCAGCCAAGATCAGGGAAGCTCCTACAATGAGCAGTTCTTC.

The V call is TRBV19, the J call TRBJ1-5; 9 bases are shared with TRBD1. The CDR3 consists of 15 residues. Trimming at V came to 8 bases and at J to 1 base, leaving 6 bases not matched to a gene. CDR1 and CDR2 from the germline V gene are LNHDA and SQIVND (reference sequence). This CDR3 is CASRTGTGSNQPQHF. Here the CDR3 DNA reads TGTGCCAGTCGTACCGGGACAGGGAGCAATCAGCCCCAGCATTTT.

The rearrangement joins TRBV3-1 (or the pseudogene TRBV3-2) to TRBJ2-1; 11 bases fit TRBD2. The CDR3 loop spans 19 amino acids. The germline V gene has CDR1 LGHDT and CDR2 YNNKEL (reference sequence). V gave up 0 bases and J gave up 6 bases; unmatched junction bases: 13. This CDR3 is CASSQEPPGLAGGRNEQFF. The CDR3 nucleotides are TGTGCCAGCAGCCAAGAACCCCCCGGGCTAGCGGGAGGCCGCAATGAGCAGTTCTTC.

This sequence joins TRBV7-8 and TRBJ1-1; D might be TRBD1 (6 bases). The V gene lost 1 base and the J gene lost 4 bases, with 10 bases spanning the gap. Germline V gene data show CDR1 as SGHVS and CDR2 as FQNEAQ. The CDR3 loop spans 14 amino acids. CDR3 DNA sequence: TGTGCCAGCAGCTTAGAAGGGGGTCTCACTGAAGCTTTCTTT. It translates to CASSLEGGLTEAFF.

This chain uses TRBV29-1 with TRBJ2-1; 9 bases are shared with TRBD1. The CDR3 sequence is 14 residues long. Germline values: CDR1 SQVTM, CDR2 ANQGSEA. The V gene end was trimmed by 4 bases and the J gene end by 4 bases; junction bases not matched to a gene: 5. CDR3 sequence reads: CSVAGQGHYNEQFF. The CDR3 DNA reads TGCAGCGTTGCGGGACAGGGACATTACAATGAGCAGTTCTTC.

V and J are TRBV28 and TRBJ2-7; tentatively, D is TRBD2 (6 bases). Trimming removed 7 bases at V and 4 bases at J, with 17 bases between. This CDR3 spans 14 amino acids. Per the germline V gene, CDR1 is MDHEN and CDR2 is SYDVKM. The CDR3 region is CASTRLDVVYEQYF. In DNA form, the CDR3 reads TGTGCCAGCACCAGACTAGATGTGGTGTACGAGCAGTACTTC.

The CDR3 DNA follows: TGTGCCAGACCTCTAGCGGGAGGTTTCTACGAGCAGTACTTC. It yields the protein CARPLAGGFYEQYF. V is TRBV19 and J is TRBJ2-7; TRBD2 aligns across 11 bases. Losses at the gene ends were 9 bases for V and 3 bases for J; bases not matched to a gene: 7. CDR1 LNHDA and CDR2 SQIVND come from the germline V gene (reference sequence). The CDR3 contains 14 residues.

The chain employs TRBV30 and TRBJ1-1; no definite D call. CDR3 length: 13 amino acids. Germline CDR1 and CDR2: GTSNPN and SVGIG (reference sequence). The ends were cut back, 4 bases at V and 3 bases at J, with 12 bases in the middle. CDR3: CAWTNPLDTEAFF. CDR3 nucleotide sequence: TGTGCCTGGACCAACCCCCTAGACACTGAAGCTTTCTTT.

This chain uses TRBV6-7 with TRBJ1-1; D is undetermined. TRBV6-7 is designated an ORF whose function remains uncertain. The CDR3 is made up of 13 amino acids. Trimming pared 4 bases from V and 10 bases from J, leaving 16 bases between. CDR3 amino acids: CASSFQVPDAAFF. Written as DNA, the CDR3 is TGTGCCAGCAGTTTTCAGGTACCCGACGCAGCTTTCTTT.

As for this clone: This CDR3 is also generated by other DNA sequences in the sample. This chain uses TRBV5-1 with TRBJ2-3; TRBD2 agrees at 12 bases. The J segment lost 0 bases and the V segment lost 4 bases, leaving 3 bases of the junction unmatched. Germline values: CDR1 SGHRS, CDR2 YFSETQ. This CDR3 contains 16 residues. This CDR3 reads CASSLGTSGSTDTQYF. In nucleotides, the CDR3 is TGCGCCAGCAGCCTAGGGACTAGCGGGAGCACAGATACGCAGTATTTT.

The CDR3 region has the DNA TGTGCCAGCTCACCACCAGAAGCTTCTGGAAACACCATATATTTT. This sequence encodes CASSPPEASGNTIYF. The chain carries TRBV18 and TRBJ1-3; no clear D. The CDR3 extends over 15 amino acids. Trimming took 0 bases from V and 1 from J, leaving 7 bases between them. Germline assignment: CDR1 KGHSH and CDR2 LQKENI.

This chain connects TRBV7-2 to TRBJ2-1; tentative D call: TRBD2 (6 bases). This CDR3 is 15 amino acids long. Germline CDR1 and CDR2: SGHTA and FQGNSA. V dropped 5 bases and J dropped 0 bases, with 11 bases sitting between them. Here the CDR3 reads CASSARDSSYNEQFF. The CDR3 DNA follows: TGTGCCAGCAGCGCCCGGGACTCCTCCTACAATGAGCAGTTCTTC.

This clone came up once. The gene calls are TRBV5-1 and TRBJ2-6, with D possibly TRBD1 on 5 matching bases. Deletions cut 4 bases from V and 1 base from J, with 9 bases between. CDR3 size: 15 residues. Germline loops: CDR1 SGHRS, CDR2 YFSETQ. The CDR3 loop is CASSPQGSGANVLTF. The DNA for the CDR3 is TGCGCCAGCAGCCCTCAGGGTTCTGGGGCCAACGTCCTGACTTTC.

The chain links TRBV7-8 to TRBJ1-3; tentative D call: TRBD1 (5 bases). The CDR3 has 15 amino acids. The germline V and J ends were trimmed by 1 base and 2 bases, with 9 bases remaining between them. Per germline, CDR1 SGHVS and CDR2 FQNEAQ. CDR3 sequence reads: CASSLESGPGNTIYF. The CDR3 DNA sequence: TGTGCCAGCAGCTTAGAGTCAGGGCCTGGAAACACCATATATTTT.

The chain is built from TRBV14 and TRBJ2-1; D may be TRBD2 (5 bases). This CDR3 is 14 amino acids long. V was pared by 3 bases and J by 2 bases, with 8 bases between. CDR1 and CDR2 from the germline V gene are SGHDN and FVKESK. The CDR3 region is CASSQRETYNEQFF. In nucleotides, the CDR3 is TGTGCCAGCAGCCAGAGGGAAACCTACAATGAGCAGTTCTTC.

The CDR3 nucleotides are TGTGCCAGCAGCTTAGATGGAAGGACTGACCAGCCCCAGCATTTT. This encodes CASSLDGRTDQPQHF. The chain links TRBV11-2 to TRBJ1-5; D ambiguous. Germline lookup yields CDR1 SGHAT and CDR2 FQNNGV. The V end lost 0 bases, the J end lost 7 bases, and 13 bases lay between the germline ends. The CDR3 length is 15 residues.

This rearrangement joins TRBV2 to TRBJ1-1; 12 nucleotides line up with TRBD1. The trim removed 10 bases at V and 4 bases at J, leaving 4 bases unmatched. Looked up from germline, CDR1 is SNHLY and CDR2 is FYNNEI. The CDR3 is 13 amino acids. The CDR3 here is CATKGQGATEAFF. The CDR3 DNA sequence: TGTGCCACCAAGGGACAGGGGGCCACTGAAGCTTTCTTT.

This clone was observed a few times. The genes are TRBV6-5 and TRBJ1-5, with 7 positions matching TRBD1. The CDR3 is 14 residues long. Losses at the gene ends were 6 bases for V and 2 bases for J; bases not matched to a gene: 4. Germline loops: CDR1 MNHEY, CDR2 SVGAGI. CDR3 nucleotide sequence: TGTGCCAGCAGCCTACAGGGGCGCAATCAGCCCCAGCATTTT. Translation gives CASSLQGRNQPQHF.

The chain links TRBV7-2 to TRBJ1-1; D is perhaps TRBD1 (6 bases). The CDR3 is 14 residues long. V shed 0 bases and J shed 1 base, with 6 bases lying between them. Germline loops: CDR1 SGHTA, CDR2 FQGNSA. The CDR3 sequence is CASSLATGNTEAFF. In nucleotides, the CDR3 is TGTGCCAGCAGCTTAGCGACAGGGAACACTGAAGCTTTCTTT. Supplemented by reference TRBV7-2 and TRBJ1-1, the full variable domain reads GAGVSQSPSNKVTEKGKDVELRCDPISGHTALYWYRQSLGQGLEFLIYFQGNSAPDKSGLPSDRFSAERTGGSVSTLTIQRTQQEDSAVYLCASSLATGNTEAFFGQGTRLTVV.

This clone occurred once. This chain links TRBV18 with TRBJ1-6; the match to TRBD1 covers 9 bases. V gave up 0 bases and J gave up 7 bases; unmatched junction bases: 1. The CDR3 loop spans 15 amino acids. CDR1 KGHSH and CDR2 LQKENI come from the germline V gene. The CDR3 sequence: CASSPPGQGNSPLHF. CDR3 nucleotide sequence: TGTGCCAGCTCACCACCGGGACAGGGAAATTCACCCCTCCACTTT.

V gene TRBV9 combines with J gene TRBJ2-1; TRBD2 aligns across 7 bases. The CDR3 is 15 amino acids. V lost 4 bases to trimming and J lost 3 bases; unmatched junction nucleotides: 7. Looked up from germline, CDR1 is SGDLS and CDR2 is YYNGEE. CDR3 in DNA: TGTGCCAGCAGCCAGACCAGCGGGAACTACAATGAGCAGTTCTTC. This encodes CASSQTSGNYNEQFF.

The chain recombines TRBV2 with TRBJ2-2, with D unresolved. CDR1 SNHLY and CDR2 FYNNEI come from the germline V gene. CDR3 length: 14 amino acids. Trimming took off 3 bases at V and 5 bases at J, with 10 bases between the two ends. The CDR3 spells CASSDPGSTGELFF. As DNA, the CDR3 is TGTGCCAGCAGTGATCCAGGATCGACCGGGGAGCTGTTTTTT.

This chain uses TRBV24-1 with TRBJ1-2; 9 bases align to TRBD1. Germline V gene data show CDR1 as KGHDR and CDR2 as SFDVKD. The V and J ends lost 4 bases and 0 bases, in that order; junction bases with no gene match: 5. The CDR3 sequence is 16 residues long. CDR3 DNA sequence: TGTGCCACCAGTGACCCCCGGACAGGGGCTAACTATGGCTACACCTTC. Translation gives CATSDPRTGANYGYTF.

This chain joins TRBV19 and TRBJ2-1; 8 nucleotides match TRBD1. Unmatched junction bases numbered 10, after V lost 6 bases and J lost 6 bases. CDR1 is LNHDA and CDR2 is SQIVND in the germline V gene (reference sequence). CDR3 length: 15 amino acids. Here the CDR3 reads CASSRDRSVINEQFF. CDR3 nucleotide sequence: TGTGCCAGTAGCCGGGACAGGAGTGTTATCAATGAGCAGTTCTTC.